This T cell receptor (beta chain) was identified in a study of blood T cells in healthy people across ages. Germline-derived CDR1 and CDR2 are SGHTA and FQGNSA. V lost 1 base and J lost 12, with 10 bases in between. The CDR3 has 11 residues. Combining a sample-barcoded 5' primer with a J-beta primer mix, a second PCR ran for roughly 7 to 12 cycles. Tagging of each cDNA molecule was performed by a template-switch adaptor with 12 random nucleotides. Each sample yielded at least 3 million CDR3-containing paired-end reads. TCRdb re-called the 5' RACE reads through MiXCR, storing one row per CDR3 protein. The sample has roughly 1.5 million distinct CDR3 sequences, 40% to 45% seen once. Extractions gave at least 5 micrograms of total RNA per sample.

The receptor was isolated from a young woman in good health. The chain combines TRBV7-2 with TRBJ2-7; D might be TRBD1 or TRBD2, each matching 5 bases. The sample consisted of blood. The CDR3 protein is CASSLVGTRYF. As DNA, the CDR3 is TGTGCCAGCAGCTTAGTAGGGACCCGGTACTTC.